The 9 T cell receptor beta chains listed next were all sequenced from one sample in a study of blood T cell repertoires in COVID-19 (dated by TCRdb to the early 2020s). The library came from the immunoSEQ multiplex PCR assay. TCRdb re-hosts the immuneACCESS table, in-frame sequences only. Its copies lack some clones; in the studies checked, an unresolved V gene accounts for under half of them, and the cause for the rest is not known. Here the sample has under 400,000 clones; about 86% occur a single time. The ten largest clonotypes hold around 4.2% of the sample. The material sequenced was PBMCs or T cells enriched from blood (not recorded which). The receptors stem from a woman aged 40 to 55 with acute COVID-19.

The rearrangement joins TRBV3-1 (or the pseudogene TRBV3-2) to TRBJ1-1, with TRBD1 identical over 7 bases. The length of the CDR3 is 14 residues. Germline V lookup: CDR1 LGHDT, CDR2 YNNKEL (reference sequence). V shed 7 bases, J shed 2 bases, and the junction held 7 bases outside the gene matches. As DNA, the CDR3 is TGTGCCAGCAAAATGGGACAGATTAACACTGAAGCTTTCTTT. This encodes CASKMGQINTEAFF.

CDR3 DNA sequence: TGTGCCAGCAGCAAGGACAGGGGGGATCAGCCCCAGCATTTT. It codes for CASSKDRGDQPQHF. This rearrangement joins TRBV2 to TRBJ1-5; 10 nucleotides agree with TRBD1. In germline, CDR1 is SNHLY, CDR2 FYNNEI. The V segment lost 6 bases and the J segment 5 bases; nucleotides outside the gene matches: 4. CDR3 length: 14 residues. Drawing the rest from reference TRBV2 and TRBJ1-5, the complete variable domain is EPEVTQTPSHQVTQMGQEVILRCVPISNHLYFYWYRQILGQKVEFLVSFYNNEISEKSEIFDDQFSVERPDGSNFTLKIRSTKLEDSAMYFCASSKDRGDQPQHFGDGTRLSIL.

V and J are TRBV27 and TRBJ2-7; possibly TRBD1 for D (7 bases). The V end lost 4 bases, the J end lost 4 bases, and 17 bases lay between the germline ends. The CDR3 is 15 residues long. Germline values: CDR1 MNHEY, CDR2 SMNVEV (reference sequence). The CDR3 loop reads CASSSIQGTRYEQYF. Here the CDR3 DNA reads TGTGCCAGCAGTTCGATACAGGGGACTCGGTACGAGCAGTACTTC.

CDR3 amino acids: CASSNGQGADYGYTF. CDR3 bases: TGTGCCAGCAGCAACGGACAGGGGGCAGACTATGGCTACACCTTC. The chain carries TRBV5-4 and TRBJ1-2; 11 positions agree with TRBD1. The V gene end was trimmed by 4 bases and the J gene end by 3 bases; junction bases not matched to a gene: 5. The CDR3 has 15 residues. Germline CDR1 reads SGHNT; CDR2 reads YYREEE (reference sequence).

This chain joins TRBV11-3 and TRBJ2-1; a weak D match, TRBD2 (5 bases). Per the germline V gene, CDR1 is SGHNT and CDR2 is YENEEA. Deletions cut 5 bases from V and 9 bases from J, with 14 bases between. This CDR3 region has 13 residues. Here the CDR3 DNA reads TGTGCCAGCAGCCCCCCCGGTCGGGGTGAGCAGTTCTTC. Protein: CASSPPGRGEQFF.

CDR3 DNA sequence: TGTGCCAGCAGCTTTAGCAGATCAGAAGCTTTCTTT. This sequence encodes CASSFSRSEAFF. J is TRBJ1-1 and V is TRBV11-3; D unresolved. From germline, CDR1 is SGHNT and CDR2 YENEEA. This CDR3 region has 12 residues. The V and J ends lost 3 bases and 8 bases respectively, with 10 bases between them.

The V gene is TRBV13, the J gene TRBJ2-3; the match to TRBD2 covers 8 bases. V gave up 4 bases and J gave up 2 bases; unmatched junction bases: 8. In germline, CDR1 is PRHDT, CDR2 FYEKMQ (reference sequence). The CDR3 is made up of 16 amino acids. CDR3 loop: CASSSLLAEDTDTQYF. The CDR3 coding sequence is TGTGCCAGCAGCTCCTTACTAGCGGAGGACACAGATACGCAGTATTTT.

This chain uses TRBV29-1 with TRBJ2-2, with TRBD1 matching over 7 bases. Germline CDR1 SQVTM, CDR2 ANQGSEA. This CDR3 region has 15 residues. V gave up 7 bases and J gave up 4 bases; unmatched junction bases: 12. CDR3 nucleotide sequence: TGCAGCGCCACGGGACAGAGGAATAGCACCGGGGAGCTGTTTTTT. It is translated as CSATGQRNSTGELFF.

Points on this clone: This same CDR3 is encoded by further DNA sequences in the sample. The chain recombines TRBV6-5 with TRBJ1-1, with D possibly matching TRBD1 (6 bases). The CDR3 has 13 amino acids. CDR1 is MNHEY and CDR2 is SVGAGI in the germline V gene. V was shortened by 4 bases and J by 6 bases, with 12 bases between the two germline ends. CDR3 sequence: CASSLGTTAEAFF. In DNA, the CDR3 is TGTGCCAGCAGTTTGGGGACAACAGCTGAAGCTTTCTTT.